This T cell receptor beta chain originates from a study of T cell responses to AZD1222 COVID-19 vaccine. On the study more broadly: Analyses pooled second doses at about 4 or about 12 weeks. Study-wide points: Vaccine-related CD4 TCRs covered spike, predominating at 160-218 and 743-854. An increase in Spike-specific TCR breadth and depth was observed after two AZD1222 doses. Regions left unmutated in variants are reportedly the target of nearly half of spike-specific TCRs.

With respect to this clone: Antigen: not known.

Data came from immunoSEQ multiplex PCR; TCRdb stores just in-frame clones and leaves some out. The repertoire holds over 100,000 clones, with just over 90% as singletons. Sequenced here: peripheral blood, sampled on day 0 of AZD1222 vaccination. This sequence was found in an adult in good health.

The CDR3 nucleotides are TGTGCCAGCAGCTCCCAAATGGAGGGGAGGTACGAGCAGTACTTC. It yields the protein CASSSQMEGRYEQYF. The V and J genes are TRBV7-9 and TRBJ2-7; possible D gene TRBD2, 6 bases. Trimming took off 4 bases at V and 4 bases at J, with 17 bases between the two ends. The germline V gene has CDR1 SEHNR and CDR2 FQNEAQ (reference sequence). The CDR3 sequence is 15 residues long.